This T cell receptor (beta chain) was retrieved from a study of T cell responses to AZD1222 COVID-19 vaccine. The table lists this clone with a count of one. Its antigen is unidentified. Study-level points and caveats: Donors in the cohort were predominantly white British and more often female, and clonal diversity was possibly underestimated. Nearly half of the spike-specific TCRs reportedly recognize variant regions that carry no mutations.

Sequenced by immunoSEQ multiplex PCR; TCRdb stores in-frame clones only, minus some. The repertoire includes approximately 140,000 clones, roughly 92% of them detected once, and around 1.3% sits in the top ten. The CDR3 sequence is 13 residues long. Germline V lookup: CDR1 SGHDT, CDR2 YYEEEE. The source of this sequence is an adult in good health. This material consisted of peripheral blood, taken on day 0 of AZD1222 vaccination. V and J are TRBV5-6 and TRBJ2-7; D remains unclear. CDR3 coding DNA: TGTGCCAGCGGAAGAGCCACAGTAGGAACCGACGACGTC. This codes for CASGRATVGTDDV.